This T cell receptor (beta chain) is from a study of metastatic and nonmetastatic thyroid tumors. This CDR3 region has 15 residues. Germline CDR1 is KGHDR and CDR2 is SFDVKD. There were no patients who had received any treatment before thyroid surgery. In the case of this clone: The germline gene is not matched at one end of the junction; a read error may be the cause.

From the PCR reads, TCRdb re-called clones with MiXCR. The top ten hold 7% to 10% of the sample, which has about 82,000 clones, around 13% seen once. The chain uses TRBV24-1 and TRBJ2-2; TRBD1 matches at 9 bases. This receptor was taken from a female donor with papillary thyroid cancer or a benign thyroid nodule (not recorded which). Some clones in this sample may be carry-over from other donors' samples. The material sequenced was tumor tissue. The CDR3 sequence is CATSDTTGGTRELFF. The CDR3 DNA follows: TGTGCCACCAGTGATACTACAGGGGGCACCAGGGAGCTGTTTTTT.